The sequence of this T cell receptor beta chain was determined in a study of beta chain features in type 1 diabetes. Study in general: Investigators examined nearly 110,000,000 sorted cells across all samples.

This clone has just a few counts. Antigen: not known. Overall study findings and caveats: When Type 1 diabetes patients were examined, their TCRB CDR3s proved moderately but significantly shorter in all four CD4+ subsets.

Germline CDR1 SNHLY, CDR2 FYNNEI. The CDR3 covers 13 residues. The trim removed 3 bases at V and 7 bases at J, leaving 5 bases unmatched. Investigators reverse transcribed all isolated RNA, so they sequenced expressed TCRB transcripts. Repertoires were generated with immunoSEQ multiplex PCR, while TCRdb's copy carries only in-frame clones and drops some. There are about 170,000 clones in the sample; approximately 7.9% occur only once, and approximately 0.54% lies in the top ten. The source material was central memory CD4+ T cells from blood. V usage is TRBV2 and J usage is TRBJ1-2, with TRBD1 matching over 7 bases. This clonotype was obtained from a young man with type 1 diabetes. CDR3 amino acids: CASSEEGASGYTF. The CDR3 DNA follows: TGTGCCAGCAGTGAGGAGGGGGCGAGTGGCTACACCTTC.